This T cell receptor (beta chain) came from a study of control samples from healthy donors and cancer patients. Trimming left V 5 bases short and J 7 bases short, with 10 bases between. The CDR3 is 13 amino acids. Germline V gene data show CDR1 as SGHRS and CDR2 as YFSETQ. Profiling relied on immunoSEQ multiplex PCR, and the TCRdb table lists in-frame clones only, not all of them. The table shows under 450,000 clones, with 90% occurring only once. The clonotype was recovered from a man aged 40-49 years with head and neck cancer. The rearrangement joins TRBV5-1 to TRBJ1-6; D remains ambiguous. Source material: PBMCs. CDR3 DNA sequence: TGCGCCAGCAGAAGGGCAGAAAATTCACCCCTCCACTTT. Amino acids: CASRRAENSPLHF.